One TCR beta chain is described in this entry. The data stem from a study of blood T cell repertoires in COVID-19. Study summary: Researchers got acute and convalescent COVID-19 samples from the United States, Italy and Spain. PBMCs, B-cell-depleted T cells, or T cells were the source of the cDNA or gDNA that made up the material.

V trimming: 4 bases; J trimming: 4 bases; junction bases outside the gene matches: 7. CDR3 length: 15 residues. CDR1 is MNHEY, CDR2 SMNVEV, per germline (reference sequence). Original analysis: Cell counts per sample came from amplifying reference gene primers. Assay: immunoSEQ multiplex PCR; the TCRdb copy retains only in-frame clones and omits some. The V and J calls and clone size were taken over from that table, and D and trimming were inferred from the DNA. Among 250,000 to 300,000 clones listed, more than 70% were seen once. The receptor was isolated from a woman aged 18-35 years with acute or convalescent COVID-19. The chain recombines TRBV27 with TRBJ1-1; 9 nucleotides align to TRBD1. Sequencing was carried out using peripheral blood. CDR3 DNA: TGTGCCAGCAGTTCTCCCGGGACAGGGATCACTGAAGCTTTCTTT. It yields the protein CASSSPGTGITEAFF.